A single sample gave rise to the 15 T cell receptor beta chains below, sequenced in a study of blood T cell repertoires in COVID-19. Clones were read by immunoSEQ multiplex PCR, and TCRdb kept only the in-frame ones, dropping some. The data contain some 150,000 clones, 75% to 85% of them singletons. Sample: peripheral blood. These receptor sequences come from a woman aged 70-85 years with COVID-19, enrolled during active disease.

This chain uses TRBV7-2 with TRBJ2-5; 15 nucleotides match TRBD2. Trimming cost V 4 bases and J 5 bases; bases outside gene matches: 8. There are 17 residues in the CDR3. Looked up from germline, CDR1 is SGHTA and CDR2 is FQGNSA. The CDR3 sequence: CASSSGLAGGSQETQYF. In DNA form, the CDR3 reads TGTGCCAGCAGCTCCGGACTAGCGGGGGGGTCACAGGAGACCCAGTACTTC.

This clone was seen more than once but under ten times. V usage is TRBV6-5 and J usage is TRBJ1-4, with D hard to call. Germline lookup yields CDR1 MNHEY and CDR2 SVGAGI. Trimming shortened V by 6 bases and J by 8 bases, and 13 bases separated the two germline ends. This CDR3 is 13 amino acids long. The chain's CDR3 is CASSRLTGEKLFF. The CDR3 region has the DNA TGTGCCAGCAGCCGTCTGACCGGGGAAAAACTGTTTTTT.

V and J are TRBV6-5 and TRBJ2-2; 8 nucleotides line up with TRBD2. The ends lost 6 bases at V and 1 base at J; junction bases unmatched: 4. There are 15 residues in the CDR3. In germline, CDR1 is MNHEY, CDR2 SVGAGI. CDR3 DNA: TGTGCCAGCAGCTACAGCGGGGGGAACACCGGGGAGCTGTTTTTT. Protein sequence: CASSYSGGNTGELFF.

V usage is TRBV6-5 and J usage is TRBJ2-7; 11 bases agree with TRBD1. The CDR3 spans 14 residues. Unmatched junction bases numbered 3, after V lost 6 bases and J lost 2 bases. Germline CDR1 and CDR2: MNHEY and SVGAGI. The CDR3 bases are TGTGCCAGCAGGCCGGGACAGGGGGCCTACGAGCAGTACTTC. Its protein product is CASRPGQGAYEQYF.

This chain joins TRBV2 and TRBJ1-5, with 7 bases identical to TRBD1. The germline CDR1 and CDR2 sequences are SNHLY and FYNNEI. The trim removed 7 bases at V and 7 bases at J, leaving 13 bases unmatched. The CDR3 runs to 15 residues. CDR3 amino acids: CASTVETGKGQPQHF. In DNA form, the CDR3 reads TGTGCCAGCACCGTGGAGACAGGGAAGGGACAGCCCCAGCATTTT.

In its sample, this clone was seen a few times. V is TRBV30 and J is TRBJ1-6; possibly TRBD1 for D (6 bases). Germline values: CDR1 GTSNPN, CDR2 SVGIG (reference sequence). CDR3 length: 13 amino acids. V was clipped by 3 bases and J by 3 bases, with 6 bases between them. The CDR3 DNA reads as TGTGCCTGGAGACAGGGCTATAATTCACCCCTCCACTTT. Protein sequence: CAWRQGYNSPLHF.

The chain uses TRBV7-2 and TRBJ2-1, with 16 nucleotides matching TRBD2. Germline loops: CDR1 SGHTA, CDR2 FQGNSA. The trim removed 4 bases at V and 7 bases at J, leaving 10 bases unmatched. The CDR3 has 18 residues. CDR3 region: CASSYQSPGLAGGNEQFF. In DNA form, the CDR3 reads TGTGCCAGCAGCTACCAGAGTCCGGGACTAGCGGGGGGGAATGAGCAGTTCTTC. The full variable domain, with the rest looked up from reference TRBV7-2 and TRBJ2-1, is GAGVSQSPSNKVTEKGKDVELRCDPISGHTALYWYRQSLGQGLEFLIYFQGNSAPDKSGLPSDRFSAERTGGSVSTLTIQRTQQEDSAVYLCASSYQSPGLAGGNEQFFGPGTRLTVL.

This clone has only a few counts. V is TRBV4-3 and J is TRBJ1-2; the D gene is possibly TRBD1 (6 bases). CDR1 LGHNA and CDR2 YSLEER come from the germline V gene. V lost 0 bases, J lost 8 bases, and 16 bases lay in between. This CDR3 region has 15 residues. The CDR3 loop is CASSQDLQTGSGYTF. DNA of the CDR3: TGCGCCAGCAGCCAAGACCTACAAACAGGGTCCGGCTACACCTTC.

The chain joins TRBV3-1 (or the pseudogene TRBV3-2) to TRBJ1-1; 7 bases agree with TRBD1. V was pared by 2 bases and J by 1 base, with 1 base of the junction left unmatched. The CDR3 length is 14 residues. CDR1 and CDR2 (germline): LGHDT, YNNKEL (reference sequence). As DNA, the CDR3 is TGTGCCAGCAGCCAACGGGACAGGAACACTGAAGCTTTCTTT. Encoded protein: CASSQRDRNTEAFF.

This clone was counted a few times. The rearrangement joins TRBV7-9 to TRBJ1-3; D ambiguous. Looked up from germline, CDR1 is SEHNR and CDR2 is FQNEAQ (reference sequence). Trimming left V 5 bases short and J 0 bases short, with 14 bases between. This CDR3 has 16 amino acids. The CDR3 bases are TGTGCCAGCAGCCCCCGTCGACACGTCTCTGGAAACACCATATATTTT. Translated: CASSPRRHVSGNTIYF.

The V call is TRBV7-9, the J call TRBJ2-7; D uncertain. The CDR3 runs to 14 residues. Germline CDR1 SEHNR, CDR2 FQNEAQ (reference sequence). Between the trimmed V and J ends, which lost 5 bases and 0 bases, there was a span of 11 bases. In DNA form, the CDR3 reads TGTGCCAGCAGCCCCCCCTACTACTCCTACGAGCAGTACTTC. Encoded protein: CASSPPYYSYEQYF.

V and J are TRBV10-2 and TRBJ1-6; TRBD1 matches 7 bases. CDR1 WSHSY and CDR2 SAAADI come from the germline V gene. Germline trimming cut 4 bases from V and 6 bases from J; bases unmatched to any gene: 6. This CDR3 contains 15 residues. The CDR3 protein is CASSVTGDGNSPLHF. As DNA, the CDR3 is TGCGCCAGCAGTGTAACAGGGGACGGTAATTCACCCCTCCACTTT.

The chain joins TRBV5-1 to TRBJ1-1; 7 bases align to TRBD1. There are 16 residues in the CDR3. Germline V CDR1 and CDR2: SGHRS, YFSETQ. The trim removed 0 bases at V and 1 base at J, leaving 6 bases unmatched. The CDR3 here is CASSLATGQRNTEAFF. The CDR3 DNA reads TGCGCCAGCAGCTTGGCCACGGGACAGAGGAACACTGAAGCTTTCTTT.

V usage is TRBV23-1 and J usage is TRBJ1-1, with D uncertain. TRBV23-1 is annotated as an ORF whose role is uncertain. This CDR3 comprises 16 residues. Trimming took 4 bases from V and 4 from J, leaving 19 bases between them. The CDR3 DNA is TGCGCCAGCAGTCCTCTGATACGGGTAGAAGGCACTGAAGCTTTCTTT. Its translation: CASSPLIRVEGTEAFF.

V and J are TRBV7-2 and TRBJ1-1; no reliable D call. Germline loops: CDR1 SGHTA, CDR2 FQGNSA. The V and J ends lost 1 base and 0 bases respectively, with 6 bases between them. This CDR3 comprises 14 residues. The CDR3 protein is CASSLVGMNTEAFF. CDR3 sequence (DNA): TGTGCCAGCAGCTTAGTCGGGATGAACACTGAAGCTTTCTTT.